This T cell receptor beta chain was recovered during a study of blood T cell repertoires in COVID-19. The overall study: Specimens from acute and convalescent COVID-19 originated in the United States, Italy and Spain. The analysed material was cDNA or gDNA that came from T cells, B-cell-depleted T cells, or PBMCs.

One Seattle source followed patients from active infection through their disease course. The CDR3 totals 13 residues. Trimming removed 0 bases from V and 5 bases from J, with 8 bases in between. Germline CDR1 SGHKS, CDR2 YYEKEE (reference sequence). As originally analysed: Using reference gene primer amplification, nucleated cell counts were estimated. Only in-frame clones appear in the TCRdb table, and some are missing; sequencing was by immunoSEQ multiplex PCR. For V, J and clone size, that table is used; D and trimming come from the DNA. This sample has about 49,000 clones, with 80% to 90% found just once.

The chain combines TRBV5-5 with TRBJ1-2, with D possibly matching TRBD1 (6 bases). The clonotype comes from a woman aged 80 or over with COVID-19, enrolled during active disease. The sample taken for sequencing was peripheral blood. CDR3 in amino acids: CASSLDREYGYTF. The CDR3 DNA follows: TGTGCCAGCAGCTTGGACAGGGAGTATGGCTACACCTTC.